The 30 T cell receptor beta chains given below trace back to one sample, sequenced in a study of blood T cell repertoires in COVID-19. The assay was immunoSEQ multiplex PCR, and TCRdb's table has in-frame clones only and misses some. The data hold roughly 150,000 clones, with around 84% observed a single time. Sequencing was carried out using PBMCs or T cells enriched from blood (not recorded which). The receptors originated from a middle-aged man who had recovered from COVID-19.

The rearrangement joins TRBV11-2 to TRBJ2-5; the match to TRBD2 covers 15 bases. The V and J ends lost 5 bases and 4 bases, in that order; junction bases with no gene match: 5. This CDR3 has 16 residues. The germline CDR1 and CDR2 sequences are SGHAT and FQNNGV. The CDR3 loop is CASSRRTSGGGETQYF. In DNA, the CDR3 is TGTGCCAGCAGCCGAAGGACTAGCGGGGGGGGAGAGACCCAGTACTTC. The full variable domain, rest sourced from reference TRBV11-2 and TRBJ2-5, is EAGVAQSPRYKIIEKRQSVAFWCNPISGHATLYWYQQILGQGPKLLIQFQNNGVVDDSQLPKDRFSAERLKGVDSTLKIQPAKLEDSAVYLCASSRRTSGGGETQYFGPGTRLLVL.

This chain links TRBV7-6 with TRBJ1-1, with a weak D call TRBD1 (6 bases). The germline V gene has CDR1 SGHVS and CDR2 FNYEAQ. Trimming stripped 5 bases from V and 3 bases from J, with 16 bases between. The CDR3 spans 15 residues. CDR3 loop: CASSLGLAGDTEAFF. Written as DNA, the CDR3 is TGTGCCAGCAGCCTGGGTCTTGCAGGGGACACTGAAGCTTTCTTT.

CDR3 nucleotide sequence: TGTGCCAGAAGCTTAGCGAGGTCAGGCAGGGCTGGGTGGAACACTGAAGCTTTCTTT. Translating gives CARSLARSGRAGWNTEAFF. The genes are TRBV7-5 and TRBJ1-1; the table's D call, TRBD1, has no DNA check behind it. TRBV7-5 is tagged as a pseudogene. The CDR3 spans 19 residues.

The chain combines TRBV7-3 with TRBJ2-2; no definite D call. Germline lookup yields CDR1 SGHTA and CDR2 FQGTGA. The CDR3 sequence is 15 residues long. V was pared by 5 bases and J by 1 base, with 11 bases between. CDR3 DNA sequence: TGTGCCAGCAGCCTCTGGCACAAGAACACCGGGGAGCTGTTTTTT. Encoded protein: CASSLWHKNTGELFF.

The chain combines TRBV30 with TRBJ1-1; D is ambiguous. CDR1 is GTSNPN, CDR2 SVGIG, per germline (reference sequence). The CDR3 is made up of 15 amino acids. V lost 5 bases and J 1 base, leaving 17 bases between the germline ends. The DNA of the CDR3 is TGTGCCTGGGGGGTCGGTGGCAGGCGGAACACTGAAGCTTTCTTT. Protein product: CAWGVGGRRNTEAFF.

CDR3 amino acids: CASSSAVTSGGSQDTQYF. Here the CDR3 DNA reads TGTGCCAGTAGTTCTGCAGTAACTAGCGGGGGGTCCCAGGATACGCAGTATTTT. This chain connects TRBV19 to TRBJ2-3; TRBD2 aligns across 12 bases. In germline, CDR1 is LNHDA, CDR2 SQIVND (reference sequence). This CDR3 comprises 18 residues. Germline trimming cut 5 bases from V and 6 bases from J; bases unmatched to any gene: 15.

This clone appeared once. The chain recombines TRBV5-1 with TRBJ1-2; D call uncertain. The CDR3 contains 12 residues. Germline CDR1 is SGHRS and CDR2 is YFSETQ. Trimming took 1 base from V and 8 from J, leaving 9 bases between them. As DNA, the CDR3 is TGCGCCAGCAGCTTGACTCTGGAGGGCTACACCTTC. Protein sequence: CASSLTLEGYTF.

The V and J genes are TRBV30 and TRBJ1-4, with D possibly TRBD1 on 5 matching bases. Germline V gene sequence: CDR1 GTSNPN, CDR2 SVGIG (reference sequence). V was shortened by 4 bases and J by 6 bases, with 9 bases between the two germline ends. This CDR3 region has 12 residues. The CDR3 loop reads CAWTRDYEKLFF. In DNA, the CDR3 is TGTGCCTGGACCCGGGACTATGAAAAACTGTTTTTT.

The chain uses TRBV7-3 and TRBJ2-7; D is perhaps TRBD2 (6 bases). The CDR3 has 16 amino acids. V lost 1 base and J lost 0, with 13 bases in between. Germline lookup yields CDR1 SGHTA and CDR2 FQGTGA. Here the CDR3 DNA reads TGTGCCAGCAGCTTAAAGGGACTTCAGAGCTCCTACGAGCAGTACGTC. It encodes CASSLKGLQSSYEQYV.

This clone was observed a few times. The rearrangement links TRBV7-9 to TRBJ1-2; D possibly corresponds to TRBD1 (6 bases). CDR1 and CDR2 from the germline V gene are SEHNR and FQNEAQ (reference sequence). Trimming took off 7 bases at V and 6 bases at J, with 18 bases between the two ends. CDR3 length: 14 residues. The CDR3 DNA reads TGTGCCAGCATGCCTCAGGGGTCTATGGATGGCTACACCTTC. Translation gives CASMPQGSMDGYTF.

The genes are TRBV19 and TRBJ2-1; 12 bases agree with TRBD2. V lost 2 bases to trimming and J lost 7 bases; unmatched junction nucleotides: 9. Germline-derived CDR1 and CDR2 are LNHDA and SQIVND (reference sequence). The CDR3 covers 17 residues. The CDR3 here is CASSIRLAGGPVNEQFF. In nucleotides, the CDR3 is TGTGCCAGTAGTATAAGGCTAGCGGGGGGGCCTGTTAATGAGCAGTTCTTC.

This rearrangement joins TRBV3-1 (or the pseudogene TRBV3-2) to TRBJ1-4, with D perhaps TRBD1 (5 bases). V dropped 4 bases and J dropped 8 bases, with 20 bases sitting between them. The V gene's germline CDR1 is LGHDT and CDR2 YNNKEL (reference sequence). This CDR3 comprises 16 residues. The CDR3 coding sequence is TGTGCCAGCAGCCCACTTCCAGGGTCGACGGGCGAAAAACTGTTTTTT. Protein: CASSPLPGSTGEKLFF.

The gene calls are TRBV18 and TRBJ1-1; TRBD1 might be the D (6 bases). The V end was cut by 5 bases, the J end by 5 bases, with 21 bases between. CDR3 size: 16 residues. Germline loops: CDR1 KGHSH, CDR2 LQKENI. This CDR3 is CASSGKRPGHLTEAFF. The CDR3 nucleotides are TGTGCCAGCTCAGGGAAACGACCGGGACATTTAACTGAAGCTTTCTTT.

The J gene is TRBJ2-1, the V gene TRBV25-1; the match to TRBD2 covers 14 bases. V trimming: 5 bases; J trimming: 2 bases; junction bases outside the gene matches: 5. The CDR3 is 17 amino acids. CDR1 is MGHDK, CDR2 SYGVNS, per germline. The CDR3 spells CASSKGLAGAPYNEQFF. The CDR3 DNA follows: TGTGCCAGCAGTAAGGGACTAGCGGGGGCCCCCTACAATGAGCAGTTCTTC.

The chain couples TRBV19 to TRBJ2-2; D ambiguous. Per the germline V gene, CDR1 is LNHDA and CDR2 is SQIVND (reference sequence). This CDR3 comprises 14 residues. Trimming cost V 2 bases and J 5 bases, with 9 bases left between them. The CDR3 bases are TGTGCCAGTAGTATAACAGACGGAACCGGGGAGCTGTTTTTT. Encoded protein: CASSITDGTGELFF.

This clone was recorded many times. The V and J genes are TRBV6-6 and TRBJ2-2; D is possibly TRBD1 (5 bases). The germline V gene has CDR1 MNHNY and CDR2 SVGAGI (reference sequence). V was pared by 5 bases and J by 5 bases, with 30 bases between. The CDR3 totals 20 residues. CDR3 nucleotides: TGTGCCAGCAGTCAATACAGGATGCAGGAGCCCCTCCGATGGACCGGGGAGCTGTTTTTT. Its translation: CASSQYRMQEPLRWTGELFF.

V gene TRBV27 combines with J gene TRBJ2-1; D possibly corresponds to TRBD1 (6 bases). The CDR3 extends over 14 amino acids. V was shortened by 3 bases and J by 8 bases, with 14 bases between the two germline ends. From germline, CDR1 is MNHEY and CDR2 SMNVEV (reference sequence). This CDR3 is CASSFLDRYDEQFF. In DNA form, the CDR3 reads TGTGCCAGCAGTTTCCTAGACAGGTACGATGAGCAGTTCTTC.

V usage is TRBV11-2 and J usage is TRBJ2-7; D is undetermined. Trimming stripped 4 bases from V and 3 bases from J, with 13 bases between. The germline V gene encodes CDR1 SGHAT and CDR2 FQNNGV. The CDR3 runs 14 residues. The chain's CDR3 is CASSSPLAHYEQYV. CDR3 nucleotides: TGTGCCAGCAGCTCCCCCCTCGCACACTACGAGCAGTACGTC.

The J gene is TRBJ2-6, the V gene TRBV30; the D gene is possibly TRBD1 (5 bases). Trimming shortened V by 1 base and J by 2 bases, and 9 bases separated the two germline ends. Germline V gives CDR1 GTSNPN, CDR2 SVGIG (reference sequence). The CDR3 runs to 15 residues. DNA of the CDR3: TGTGCCTGGAGTGGGGGCGTTACTGGGGCCAACGTCCTGACTTTC. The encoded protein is CAWSGGVTGANVLTF.

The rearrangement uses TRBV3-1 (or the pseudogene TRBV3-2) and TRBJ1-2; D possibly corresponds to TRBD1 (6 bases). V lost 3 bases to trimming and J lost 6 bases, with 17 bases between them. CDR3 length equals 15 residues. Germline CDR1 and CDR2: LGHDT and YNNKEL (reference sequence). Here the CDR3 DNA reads TGTGCCAGCAGCCACCCCCAGGCAGGGGATGATGGCTACACCTTC. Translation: CASSHPQAGDDGYTF.

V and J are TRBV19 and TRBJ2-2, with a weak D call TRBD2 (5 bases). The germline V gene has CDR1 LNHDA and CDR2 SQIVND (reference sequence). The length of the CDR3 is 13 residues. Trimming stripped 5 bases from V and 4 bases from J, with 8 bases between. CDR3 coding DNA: TGTGCCAGTAGTCATCGGGGCACCGGGGAGCTGTTTTTT. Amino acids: CASSHRGTGELFF.

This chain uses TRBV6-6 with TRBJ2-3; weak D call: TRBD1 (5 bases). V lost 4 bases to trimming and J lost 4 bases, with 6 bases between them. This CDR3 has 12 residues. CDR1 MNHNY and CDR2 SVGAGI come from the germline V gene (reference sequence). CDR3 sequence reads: CASSSQADTQYF. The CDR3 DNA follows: TGTGCCAGCAGTTCACAGGCAGATACGCAGTATTTT.

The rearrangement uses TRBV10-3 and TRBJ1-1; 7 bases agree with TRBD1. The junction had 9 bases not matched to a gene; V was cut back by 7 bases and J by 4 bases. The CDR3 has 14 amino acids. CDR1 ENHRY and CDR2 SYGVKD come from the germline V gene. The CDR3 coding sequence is TGTGCCATCACACCGGGACAGCAGGGCACTGAAGCTTTCTTT. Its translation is CAITPGQQGTEAFF.

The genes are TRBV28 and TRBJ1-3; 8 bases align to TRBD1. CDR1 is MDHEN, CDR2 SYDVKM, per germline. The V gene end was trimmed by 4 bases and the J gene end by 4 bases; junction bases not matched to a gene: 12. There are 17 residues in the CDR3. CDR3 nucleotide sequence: TGTGCCAGCAGTTGGCCCTCGACAGGGGCGGACGGAAACACCATATATTTT. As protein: CASSWPSTGADGNTIYF.

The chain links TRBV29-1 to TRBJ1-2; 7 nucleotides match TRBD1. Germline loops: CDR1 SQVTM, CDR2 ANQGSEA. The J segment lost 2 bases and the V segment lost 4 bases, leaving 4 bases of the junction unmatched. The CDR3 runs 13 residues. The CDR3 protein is CSVARGQNYGYTF. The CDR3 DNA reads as TGCAGCGTTGCAAGGGGACAGAACTATGGCTACACCTTC.

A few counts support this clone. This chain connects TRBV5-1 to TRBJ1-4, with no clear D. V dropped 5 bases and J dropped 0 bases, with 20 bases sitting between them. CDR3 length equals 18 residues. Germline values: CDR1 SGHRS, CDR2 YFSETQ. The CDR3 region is CASRPFAQEGPTNEKLFF. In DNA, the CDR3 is TGCGCCAGCAGACCCTTCGCCCAGGAGGGCCCAACTAATGAAAAACTGTTTTTT.

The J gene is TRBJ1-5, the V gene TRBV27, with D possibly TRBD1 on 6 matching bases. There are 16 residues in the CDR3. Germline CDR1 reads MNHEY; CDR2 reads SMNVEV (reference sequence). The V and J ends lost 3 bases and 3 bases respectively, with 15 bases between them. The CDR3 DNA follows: TGTGCCAGCAGTTTTATCAGGAGACAGGTCAATCAGCCCCAGCATTTT. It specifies CASSFIRRQVNQPQHF.

CDR3 residues: CASKPTGSSNRNQPQHF. The CDR3 DNA reads as TGTGCCAGCAAACCCACAGGATCTTCCAACCGGAATCAGCCCCAGCATTTT. V usage is TRBV28 and J usage is TRBJ1-5; a weak D match, TRBD1 (5 bases). Trimming pared 7 bases from V and 4 bases from J, leaving 23 bases between. The CDR3 has 17 amino acids. Germline CDR1 and CDR2: MDHEN and SYDVKM.

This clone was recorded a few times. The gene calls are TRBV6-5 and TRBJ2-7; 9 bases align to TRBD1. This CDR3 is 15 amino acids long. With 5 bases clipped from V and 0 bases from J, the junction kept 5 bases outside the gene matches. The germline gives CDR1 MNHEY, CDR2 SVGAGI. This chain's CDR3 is CASSPDRGSSYEQYV. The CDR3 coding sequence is TGTGCCAGCAGTCCTGACAGGGGGAGCTCCTACGAGCAGTACGTC.

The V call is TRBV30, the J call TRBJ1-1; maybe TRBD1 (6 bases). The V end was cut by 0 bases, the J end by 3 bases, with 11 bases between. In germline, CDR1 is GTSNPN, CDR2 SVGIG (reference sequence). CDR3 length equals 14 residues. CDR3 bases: TGTGCCTGGAGTGTACTAGGGGGGGACACTGAAGCTTTCTTT. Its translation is CAWSVLGGDTEAFF.